Each of the 27 T cell receptor beta chains below was sequenced from the same sample in a study of control samples from healthy donors and cancer patients. Measured with immunoSEQ multiplex PCR; TCRdb has only the in-frame clones, and not every one. The table records fewer than 200,000 clones, roughly 95% of them present only once. What was sequenced was blood. These receptors were obtained from a woman in her twenties or thirties in good health.

The genes are TRBV12-3 or TRBV12-4 and TRBJ2-5; D gene ambiguous. CDR3 size: 13 residues. Deletions cut 6 bases from V and 5 bases from J, with 13 bases between. CDR3: CASSPLRGETQYF. The CDR3 coding sequence is TGTGCCAGCAGCCCCCTACGTGGGGAGACCCAGTACTTC.

This sequence joins TRBV4-1 and TRBJ2-7, with a weak D call TRBD2 (5 bases). CDR3 size: 18 residues. V lost 2 bases and J 5 bases, leaving 25 bases between the germline ends. Germline CDR1 reads MGHRA; CDR2 reads YSYEKL. In nucleotides, the CDR3 is TGCGCCAGCAGCCAATTTATAGATTTAGCGCCCCACCATGACGAGCAGTACTTC. Amino acid sequence: CASSQFIDLAPHHDEQYF.

This chain links TRBV9 with TRBJ1-1; D is unclear. CDR1 and CDR2 from the germline V gene are SGDLS and YYNGEE. V gave up 4 bases and J gave up 8 bases, with 15 bases separating them. This CDR3 contains 13 residues. For the CDR3, the DNA is TGTGCCAGCAGCCTCCACCTGGGTAGCGAAGCTTTCTTT. As protein: CASSLHLGSEAFF.

This clone was detected only once. J is TRBJ2-1 and V is TRBV5-1, with D perhaps matching TRBD1 or TRBD2 (6 bases each). V dropped 0 bases and J dropped 2 bases, with 9 bases sitting between them. The CDR3 totals 15 residues. Germline V gene lookup returns CDR1 SGHRS and CDR2 YFSETQ. The CDR3 DNA is TGCGCCAGCAGCTTGGAGGGGGGCCCCTACAATGAGCAGTTCTTC. This sequence encodes CASSLEGGPYNEQFF. The whole variable domain, filled in from reference TRBV5-1 and TRBJ2-1, reads KAGVTQTPRYLIKTRGQQVTLSCSPISGHRSVSWYQQTPGQGLQFLFEYFSETQRNKGNFPGRFSGRQFSNSRSEMNVSTLELGDSALYLCASSLEGGPYNEQFFGPGTRLTVL.

The chain combines TRBV11-1 with TRBJ2-7; the match to TRBD1 covers 8 bases. Trimming took 2 bases from V and 8 from J; bases not matched to a gene: 5. CDR3 length: 13 residues. Germline V gene sequence: CDR1 SGHAT, CDR2 FQDESV (reference sequence). The CDR3: CASSLQDRVKQYF. The CDR3 coding sequence is TGTGCCAGCAGCTTACAGGACAGGGTCAAGCAGTACTTC.

The V call is TRBV6-4, the J call TRBJ2-3; TRBD2 agrees at 8 bases. CDR3 length: 14 residues. After removal of 3 bases from V and 2 bases from J, the junction contained 1 base not matched to a gene. Germline values: CDR1 MRHNA, CDR2 SNTAGT. CDR3 coding DNA: TGTGCCAGCAGTGAACTAGCGGCCACAGATACGCAGTATTTT. Translated, it gives CASSELAATDTQYF.

The chain carries TRBV6-5 and TRBJ1-5; TRBD1 agrees at 7 bases. The CDR3 consists of 15 residues. The V and J ends lost 9 bases and 1 base, in that order; junction bases with no gene match: 9. In germline, CDR1 is MNHEY, CDR2 SVGAGI. The CDR3 protein is CASNPGQRSNQPQHF. As DNA, the CDR3 is TGTGCCAGTAATCCGGGACAGAGGAGCAATCAGCCCCAGCATTTT.

This clone has a single count. The chain employs TRBV3-1 (or the pseudogene TRBV3-2) and TRBJ2-1, with 9 bases that match TRBD2. The V gene end was trimmed by 3 bases and the J gene end by 3 bases; junction bases not matched to a gene: 3. The CDR3 runs 15 residues. The V gene's germline CDR1 is LGHDT and CDR2 YNNKEL (reference sequence). CDR3 sequence: CASSQGREGYNEQFF. CDR3 DNA sequence: TGTGCCAGCAGCCAGGGGCGGGAGGGCTACAATGAGCAGTTCTTC.

The chain links TRBV12-3 or TRBV12-4 to TRBJ2-6; unclear D gene. V lost 8 bases and J 2 bases, leaving 7 bases between the germline ends. The CDR3 extends over 13 amino acids. CDR3 sequence: CASARAGANVLTF. The CDR3 bases are TGTGCCAGCGCTCGAGCTGGGGCCAACGTCCTGACTTTC.

The chain is built from TRBV2 and TRBJ2-5, with TRBD2 matching 10 bases. In germline, CDR1 is SNHLY, CDR2 FYNNEI. This CDR3 contains 15 residues. V lost 6 bases to trimming and J lost 2 bases; unmatched junction nucleotides: 6. The CDR3 DNA reads TGTGCCAGCAGATTTCTAGCGGGAGCACAAGAGACCCAGTACTTC. Translated: CASRFLAGAQETQYF.

V gene TRBV28 combines with J gene TRBJ1-1, with D tentatively TRBD1 (5 bases). The CDR3 is 14 residues long. The V end was cut by 2 bases, the J end by 4 bases, with 11 bases between. The germline CDR1 and CDR2 sequences are MDHEN and SYDVKM. The CDR3 DNA reads TGTGCCAGCAGTTTAAGGGGCTGGGCCACTGAAGCTTTCTTT. This gives the protein CASSLRGWATEAFF. The full variable domain, its missing parts supplied by reference TRBV28 and TRBJ1-1, is DVKVTQSSRYLVKRTGEKVFLECVQDMDHENMFWYRQDPGLGLRLIYFSYDVKMKEKGDIPEGYSVSREKKERFSLILESASTNQTSMYLCASSLRGWATEAFFGQGTRLTVV.

The chain joins TRBV6-5 to TRBJ2-1; 12 positions agree with TRBD2. Germline V gene data show CDR1 as MNHEY and CDR2 as SVGAGI. This CDR3 region has 16 residues. V lost 2 bases and J lost 3; bases outside the gene matches: 2. CDR3 sequence reads: CASSYPSGRVYNEQFF. In nucleotides, the CDR3 is TGTGCCAGCAGTTACCCTAGCGGGAGGGTCTACAATGAGCAGTTCTTC.

The J gene is TRBJ1-1, the V gene TRBV7-8, with D possibly TRBD1 on 5 matching bases. Germline loops: CDR1 SGHVS, CDR2 FQNEAQ. This CDR3 is 15 amino acids long. V was shortened by 2 bases and J by 0 bases, with 10 bases between the two germline ends. CDR3 loop: CASSLPGDMNTEAFF. CDR3 coding DNA: TGTGCCAGCAGCTTACCGGGGGATATGAACACTGAAGCTTTCTTT.

The count of this clone is one. CDR3 amino acids: CASSQEWRTIGSGETQYF. Written as DNA, the CDR3 is TGTGCCAGCAGCCAAGAATGGAGGACAATAGGGAGCGGGGAGACCCAGTACTTC. This rearrangement joins TRBV4-2 to TRBJ2-5; D possibly corresponds to TRBD2 (6 bases). Trimming removed 0 bases at V and 5 bases at J, with 22 bases between. Germline CDR1 and CDR2: LGHNA and YNFKEQ. The CDR3 spans 18 residues.

The rearrangement uses TRBV27 and TRBJ1-4; D might be TRBD1 (5 bases). In germline, CDR1 is MNHEY, CDR2 SMNVEV (reference sequence). The V gene lost 7 bases and the J gene lost 2 bases, with 26 bases spanning the gap. This CDR3 spans 19 amino acids. The CDR3 bases are TGTGCCAGCACCCACACCCCGAAGACAAGCTGGGGGACTAATGAAAAACTGTTTTTT. This sequence encodes CASTHTPKTSWGTNEKLFF.

The V call is TRBV6-5, the J call TRBJ2-3, with no clear D. This CDR3 spans 15 amino acids. Between the trimmed V and J ends, which lost 0 bases and 3 bases, there was a span of 10 bases. Germline CDR1 is MNHEY and CDR2 is SVGAGI. The CDR3, as DNA: TGTGCCAGCAGTTACTCGGCGGTGGGGACAGATACGCAGTATTTT. Translation gives CASSYSAVGTDTQYF.

This clone is a singleton in its sample. The chain carries TRBV30 and TRBJ1-4; 10 bases agree with TRBD1. This CDR3 is built from 13 residues. Trimming removed 5 bases from V and 5 bases from J; junction bases left unmatched: 2. The germline CDR1 and CDR2 sequences are GTSNPN and SVGIG (reference sequence). CDR3 sequence (DNA): TGTGCCTGGGACAGGGGGCAAAATGAAAAACTGTTTTTT. Translation gives CAWDRGQNEKLFF.

The gene calls are TRBV3-1 (or the pseudogene TRBV3-2) and TRBJ2-5; D is perhaps TRBD1 (6 bases). The V gene lost 0 bases and the J gene lost 5 bases, with 22 bases spanning the gap. This CDR3 is 18 amino acids long. Germline V gene lookup returns CDR1 LGHDT and CDR2 YNNKEL (reference sequence). CDR3 DNA sequence: TGTGCCAGCAGCCAAGATGCGAGGGGGTTCAAACCCTGGGAGACCCAGTACTTC. This gives the protein CASSQDARGFKPWETQYF.

The rearrangement links TRBV9 to TRBJ2-3, with 7 bases identical to TRBD1. This CDR3 region has 14 residues. J lost 4 bases, V lost 5 bases, and 7 bases had no gene match. Germline-derived CDR1 and CDR2 are SGDLS and YYNGEE. The CDR3 spells CASSKGGWADTQYF. For the CDR3, the DNA is TGTGCCAGCAGTAAAGGGGGCTGGGCAGATACGCAGTATTTT.

This clone appeared once. V is TRBV2 and J is TRBJ1-2; D is unclear. Per germline, CDR1 SNHLY and CDR2 FYNNEI. The V gene lost 4 bases and the J gene lost 2 bases, with 8 bases spanning the gap. The CDR3 is made up of 13 amino acids. The CDR3 coding sequence is TGTGCCAGCAGTGTAGGCCAGAACTATGGCTACACCTTC. Translating gives CASSVGQNYGYTF. The variable domain in full, with the rest retrieved from reference TRBV2 and TRBJ1-2, is EPEVTQTPSHQVTQMGQEVILRCVPISNHLYFYWYRQILGQKVEFLVSFYNNEISEKSEIFDDQFSVERPDGSNFTLKIRSTKLEDSAMYFCASSVGQNYGYTFGSGTRLTVV.

This chain uses TRBV3-1 (or the pseudogene TRBV3-2) with TRBJ2-2, with 11 bases lining up with TRBD2. CDR3 length: 16 amino acids. V lost 5 bases, J lost 4 bases, and 6 bases stayed unmatched. Germline CDR1 reads LGHDT; CDR2 reads YNNKEL (reference sequence). CDR3 loop: CASSDEGTSGTGELFF. CDR3 nucleotide sequence: TGTGCCAGCAGCGACGAAGGGACTAGCGGCACCGGGGAGCTGTTTTTT.

This chain uses TRBV9 with TRBJ1-3; D uncertain. V shed 4 bases and J shed 2 bases, with 10 bases lying between them. In germline, CDR1 is SGDLS, CDR2 YYNGEE. The CDR3 runs to 14 residues. CDR3 in amino acids: CASSRPEAGNTIYF. The CDR3 DNA reads as TGTGCCAGCAGCCGCCCGGAGGCTGGAAACACCATATATTTT.

V is TRBV7-2 and J is TRBJ1-5; TRBD1 matches 10 bases. J lost 4 bases, V lost 5 bases, and 11 bases had no gene match. CDR1 and CDR2 from the germline V gene are SGHTA and FQGNSA. This CDR3 is built from 17 residues. CDR3 DNA: TGTGCCAGCAGCAAACGTCCCGGGACAGGGGTTAATCAGCCCCAGCATTTT. It is translated as CASSKRPGTGVNQPQHF.

CDR3 protein: CASSSQGTAPYQPQHF. CDR3 DNA sequence: TGTGCCAGCAGCTCCCAAGGTACCGCACCCTATCAGCCCCAGCATTTT. The rearrangement links TRBV7-6 to TRBJ1-5; D gene ambiguous. CDR1 and CDR2 (germline): SGHVS, FNYEAQ. This CDR3 contains 16 residues. Trimming pared 4 bases from V and 5 bases from J, leaving 18 bases between.

This chain links TRBV5-1 with TRBJ2-2; D not certain. Germline CDR1 SGHRS, CDR2 YFSETQ. The CDR3 runs to 15 residues. Trimming removed 0 bases at V and 0 bases at J, with 6 bases between. CDR3 sequence reads: CASSLARANTGELFF. The CDR3 DNA is TGCGCCAGCAGCTTGGCTCGAGCGAACACCGGGGAGCTGTTTTTT.

The chain employs TRBV2 and TRBJ2-4; the D is unclear. V was trimmed by 8 bases and J by 13 bases, leaving 12 bases between them. CDR3 length: 10 amino acids. CDR1 is SNHLY, CDR2 FYNNEI, per germline. CDR3 DNA sequence: TGTGCCAGCGCTGACATTACACAGTACTTC. Translated: CASADITQYF.

The gene calls are TRBV7-2 and TRBJ2-7; D gene uncertain. The germline V and J ends were trimmed by 1 base and 4 bases, with 14 bases remaining between them. The CDR3 sequence is 15 residues long. Germline CDR1 SGHTA, CDR2 FQGNSA. The CDR3 DNA reads as TGTGCCAGCAGCTTAGGTGGAGTTGGGCCGTACGAGCAGTACTTC. Translation: CASSLGGVGPYEQYF.